This entry lists 5 T cell receptor beta chains sequenced from one sample in a study of Graves' ophthalmopathy and Graves' hyperthyroidism (dated by TCRdb to about 2018). TCRdb shows the sequencer as Illumina HiSeq 2000. For repertoire sequencing, TCR beta CDR3 regions were amplified from RNA transcripts. A first-round RT-PCR used HTBI primers with the Qiagen OneStep RT-PCR kit, followed by a second-round multiplex PCR, size selection and purification. The public sequencing data were trimmed at Q25 with fastp and processed into clonotypes with MiXCR by TCRdb, which kept only in-frame beta chains. Rows are unified per CDR3 protein, each entry keeping the most common DNA and genes. The sample table lists approximately 410,000 distinct CDR3 sequences, over 15% of them with a count of one. The ten largest clonotypes hold about 7% of the sample. Sequencing was performed on peripheral blood. Source of these receptors: a woman aged 18 to 35 with stable Graves' hyperthyroidism. Donor details come from another sample of the same person, matched by shared clones.

There are many counts of this clonotype. The chain joins TRBV24-1 to TRBJ1-5; D gene uncertain. V was clipped by 4 bases and J by 2 bases, with 8 bases between them. Per the germline V gene, CDR1 is KGHDR and CDR2 is SFDVKD. The length of the CDR3 is 14 residues. The chain's CDR3 is CATSDYGRNQPQHF. CDR3 sequence (DNA): TGTGCCACCAGTGACTACGGCCGCAATCAGCCCCAGCATTTT.

This clonotype occurred many times. The chain couples TRBV25-1 to TRBJ2-7; 8 nucleotides align to TRBD1. The V gene end was trimmed by 1 base and the J gene end by 5 bases; junction bases not matched to a gene: 4. CDR1 is MGHDK, CDR2 SYGVNS, per germline. The CDR3 contains 14 residues. This CDR3 reads CASSESSDRDEQYF. The CDR3 region has the DNA TGTGCCAGCAGTGAATCCTCGGACAGGGACGAGCAGTACTTC.

This clonotype was found many times. The chain uses TRBV6-5 and TRBJ1-5; D call uncertain. This CDR3 has 16 amino acids. The germline V gene encodes CDR1 MNHEY and CDR2 SVGAGI. Trimming took 0 bases from V and 9 from J, leaving 18 bases between them. The CDR3 is CASSYSSPRDLLPQHF. CDR3 nucleotide sequence: TGTGCCAGCAGTTACTCGAGCCCGCGAGATCTATTGCCCCAGCATTTT.

In this sample, this clonotype turned up many times. The chain employs TRBV9 and TRBJ2-7; 8 nucleotides align to TRBD1. Germline V gene sequence: CDR1 SGDLS, CDR2 YYNGEE. The CDR3 totals 14 residues. The V and J ends lost 0 bases and 5 bases, in that order; junction bases with no gene match: 4. CDR3 sequence (DNA): TGTGCCAGCAGCGTAGCCGGACAGGGCCACGAGCAGTACTTC. It yields the protein CASSVAGQGHEQYF.

This clonotype was counted ten times or more. The V gene is TRBV4-2, the J gene TRBJ2-2; possible D gene TRBD2, 5 bases. The CDR3 is 15 amino acids. Germline-derived CDR1 and CDR2 are LGHNA and YNFKEQ. V lost 4 bases and J 6 bases, leaving 15 bases between the germline ends. The CDR3 DNA sequence: TGTGCCAGCAGCCGTACTAGGAGATCGCCCGGGGAGCTGTTTTTT. Residues: CASSRTRRSPGELFF.